Shown below are 20 T cell receptor beta chains from a single sample sequenced in a study of control samples from healthy donors and cancer patients. Data came from immunoSEQ multiplex PCR; TCRdb stores just in-frame clones and leaves some out. The sample lists about 130,000 clones, about 91% occurring once. Sample: blood. All receptors derive from a man between 18 and 35 years old in good health.

The chain employs TRBV5-6 and TRBJ1-2; 7 nucleotides align to TRBD1. Per germline, CDR1 SGHDT and CDR2 YYEEEE. The CDR3 sequence is 13 residues long. V lost 2 bases to trimming and J lost 8 bases; unmatched junction nucleotides: 6. Here the CDR3 DNA reads TGTGCCAGCAGCTTTGACAGGGCAGGGGGCTACACCTTC. Residues: CASSFDRAGGYTF.

The chain combines TRBV4-1 with TRBJ1-4; 8 bases agree with TRBD1. The germline CDR1 and CDR2 sequences are MGHRA and YSYEKL. This CDR3 has 14 residues. The junction had 6 bases not matched to a gene; V was cut back by 5 bases and J by 7 bases. Here the CDR3 reads CASSDRGNVEKLFF. CDR3 DNA sequence: TGCGCCAGCAGCGACAGGGGAAACGTTGAAAAACTGTTTTTT.

This chain connects TRBV4-1 to TRBJ1-5, with D tentatively TRBD1 (5 bases). Germline values: CDR1 MGHRA, CDR2 YSYEKL. The CDR3 is 15 residues long. Trimming took 0 bases from V and 5 from J, leaving 11 bases between them. This chain's CDR3 is CASSQDRDQYQPQHF. The CDR3 coding sequence is TGCGCCAGCAGCCAAGACCGGGACCAATATCAGCCCCAGCATTTT.

This chain links TRBV11-2 with TRBJ1-2; the match to TRBD1 covers 7 bases. The CDR3 has 13 residues. J gave up 7 bases and V 5 bases, and 7 bases lay outside the gene matches. Germline loops: CDR1 SGHAT, CDR2 FQNNGV. The DNA for the CDR3 is TGTGCCAGCAGCGTCGACAGGGTGGCTGGCTACACCTTC. Its protein product is CASSVDRVAGYTF. Supplemented by reference TRBV11-2 and TRBJ1-2, the full variable domain reads EAGVAQSPRYKIIEKRQSVAFWCNPISGHATLYWYQQILGQGPKLLIQFQNNGVVDDSQLPKDRFSAERLKGVDSTLKIQPAKLEDSAVYLCASSVDRVAGYTFGSGTRLTVV.

This clone is a singleton in its sample. One junction end does not reproduce the germline sequence, and a read error may be involved. Other DNA sequences of this sample code for an identical CDR3. The V gene is TRBV19, the J gene TRBJ1-1, with a tentative D call TRBD1 (5 bases). This CDR3 has 14 amino acids. Germline V gene data show CDR1 as LNHDA and CDR2 as SQIVND (reference sequence). This CDR3 reads CASEKSRGNTEAFF. For the CDR3, the DNA is TGTGCCAGTGAAAAGTCCCGGGGGAACACTGAAGCCTTCTTT.

The J gene is TRBJ2-1, the V gene TRBV29-1; tentatively, D is TRBD1 (6 bases). The CDR3 has 12 amino acids. Germline values: CDR1 SQVTM, CDR2 ANQGSEA. The V end was cut by 1 base, the J end by 9 bases, with 10 bases between. The CDR3 DNA is TGCAGCGTTGAAGGTCAGGGGATTGAGCAGTTCTTC. Its translation: CSVEGQGIEQFF.

With respect to this clone: Other DNA sequences in this specimen translate into the identical CDR3. The chain has TRBV2 and TRBJ2-7; TRBD2 is a possible D gene (6 bases). This CDR3 is built from 12 residues. Deletions cut 8 bases from V and 4 bases from J, with 12 bases between. Germline V gene sequence: CDR1 SNHLY, CDR2 FYNNEI. CDR3 coding DNA: TGTGCCAGCCGGGGGACCGTGTACGAGCAGTACTTC. Translation gives CASRGTVYEQYF.

The V gene is TRBV4-1, the J gene TRBJ2-5; 12 positions agree with TRBD2. Germline CDR1 reads MGHRA; CDR2 reads YSYEKL. J was trimmed by 3 bases and V by 4 bases; bases with no gene match: 9. There are 17 residues in the CDR3. CDR3 region: CASSRTPSGGDEETQYF. CDR3 nucleotides: TGCGCCAGCAGCCGTACCCCTAGCGGGGGGGACGAAGAGACCCAGTACTTC.

The chain has TRBV19 and TRBJ1-3, with no clear D. The CDR3 loop spans 14 amino acids. Germline V CDR1 and CDR2: LNHDA, SQIVND (reference sequence). V was pared by 5 bases and J by 0 bases, with 8 bases between. The CDR3 region has the DNA TGTGCCAGTAGTTCTTCCCCCTCTGGAAACACCATATATTTT. Protein product: CASSSSPSGNTIYF.

This chain uses TRBV12-3 or TRBV12-4 with TRBJ1-1; weak D call: TRBD1 (5 bases). The CDR3 extends over 13 amino acids. V lost 8 bases and J 4 bases, leaving 14 bases between the germline ends. The CDR3 sequence is CASAPGVGTEAFF. Here the CDR3 DNA reads TGTGCCAGCGCCCCGGGGGTGGGCACTGAAGCTTTCTTT.

The chain has TRBV5-5 and TRBJ2-1; TRBD2 might be the D (7 bases). Trimming took 0 bases from V and 4 from J, leaving 14 bases between them. From germline, CDR1 is SGHKS and CDR2 YYEKEE (reference sequence). This CDR3 comprises 16 residues. CDR3 DNA: TGTGCCAGCAGCTTGGCGGCGGGGGCCCTGTACAATGAGCAGTTCTTC. It translates to CASSLAAGALYNEQFF. The full variable domain, rest sourced from reference TRBV5-5 and TRBJ2-1, is DAGVTQSPTHLIKTRGQQVTLRCSPISGHKSVSWYQQVLGQGPQFIFQYYEKEERGRGNFPDRFSARQFPNYSSELNVNALLLGDSALYLCASSLAAGALYNEQFFGPGTRLTVL.

This chain uses TRBV7-2 with TRBJ1-2; D unresolved. Trimming removed 5 bases at V and 8 bases at J, with 12 bases between. The CDR3 contains 12 residues. Germline V gene data show CDR1 as SGHTA and CDR2 as FQGNSA. The CDR3 protein is CASSPSGSGYTF. The DNA for the CDR3 is TGTGCCAGCAGCCCCTCTGGGAGCGGCTACACCTTC. Full variable domain (remainder filled in from reference TRBV7-2 and TRBJ1-2): GAGVSQSPSNKVTEKGKDVELRCDPISGHTALYWYRQSLGQGLEFLIYFQGNSAPDKSGLPSDRFSAERTGGSVSTLTIQRTQQEDSAVYLCASSPSGSGYTFGSGTRLTVV.

The rearrangement joins TRBV5-5 to TRBJ1-3; TRBD1 might be the D (5 bases). CDR1 and CDR2 (germline): SGHKS, YYEKEE (reference sequence). This CDR3 has 17 amino acids. The germline V and J ends were trimmed by 3 bases and 0 bases, with 16 bases remaining between them. The CDR3 here is CASSWTPTGFSGNTIYF. In DNA form, the CDR3 reads TGTGCCAGCAGCTGGACCCCAACAGGATTCTCTGGAAACACCATATATTTT.

The rearrangement links TRBV11-2 to TRBJ2-7; either TRBD1 or TRBD2 may supply D (5 bases each). Germline V gene lookup returns CDR1 SGHAT and CDR2 FQNNGV. The V end was cut by 5 bases, the J end by 0 bases, with 17 bases between. This CDR3 has 16 amino acids. CDR3 protein: CASSLTVGRSSYEQYF. DNA of the CDR3: TGTGCCAGCAGCCTCACGGTGGGACGATCCTCCTACGAGCAGTACTTC.

V and J are TRBV5-6 and TRBJ1-1; 8 bases line up with TRBD1. The V gene's germline CDR1 is SGHDT and CDR2 YYEEEE. V was pared by 4 bases and J by 4 bases, with 3 bases of the junction left unmatched. This CDR3 is built from 13 residues. CDR3 in DNA: TGTGCCAGCAGCCTGCAGGGGGCCACTGAAGCTTTCTTT. Translation: CASSLQGATEAFF.

J is TRBJ1-6 and V is TRBV7-2; the match to TRBD1 covers 9 bases. Germline CDR1 reads SGHTA; CDR2 reads FQGNSA. This CDR3 has 14 amino acids. V dropped 5 bases and J dropped 11; count of bases not matched to a gene: 7. CDR3 bases: TGTGCCAGCAGCACGGGACAGGGCGGACCACCCCTCCACTTT. Encoded protein: CASSTGQGGPPLHF.

The CDR3 DNA follows: TGTGCCAGCAGCTTAGCGGGGACAAGAAAGGGTGGCGGGGGTCACGAGCAGTACTTC. This gives the protein CASSLAGTRKGGGGHEQYF. The chain links TRBV11-1 to TRBJ2-7; D might be TRBD2 (7 bases). This CDR3 contains 19 residues. CDR1 is SGHAT, CDR2 FQDESV, per germline (reference sequence). V lost 0 bases and J lost 5, with 26 bases in between.

This chain uses TRBV9 with TRBJ2-3, with TRBD2 matching 8 bases. This CDR3 is 15 amino acids long. J lost 6 bases, V lost 0 bases, and 6 bases had no gene match. Germline values: CDR1 SGDLS, CDR2 YYNGEE. The CDR3 region is CASSVGGGMMDTQYF. CDR3 DNA: TGTGCCAGCAGCGTAGGCGGGGGGATGATGGATACGCAGTATTTT.

CDR3 amino acids: CASNDRGLNEKLFF. CDR3 in DNA: TGTGCCAGCAACGACAGGGGGCTTAATGAAAAACTGTTTTTT. V gene TRBV6-5 combines with J gene TRBJ1-4, with 10 bases lining up with TRBD1. Germline lookup yields CDR1 MNHEY and CDR2 SVGAGI. V gave up 7 bases and J gave up 4 bases; unmatched junction bases: 3. The CDR3 is 14 residues long.

The chain couples TRBV7-9 to TRBJ2-3, with a possible D match to TRBD2 (5 bases). The CDR3 has 16 amino acids. V was pared by 5 bases and J by 5 bases, with 20 bases between. Germline values: CDR1 SEHNR, CDR2 FQNEAQ (reference sequence). Written as DNA, the CDR3 is TGTGCCAGCAGCCAAGGGAGTCTCCCTGGGCAAGATACGCAGTATTTT. Protein sequence: CASSQGSLPGQDTQYF.